The source of this T cell receptor (beta chain) is a study of T cells in Graves' hyperthyroidism and ophthalmopathy. Study information: Peripheral blood was secured at the point of initial diagnosis, before any treatment. Study conclusions and caveats: Among clonotypes expanded in thyroid above 0.001, most were also found in blood.

This CDR3 has 15 residues. CDR1 is MNHEY and CDR2 is SMNVEV in the germline V gene (reference sequence). The V gene lost 5 bases and the J gene lost 3 bases, with 15 bases spanning the gap. Clinical symptoms, serum thyroxine, TRAb, thyroid ultrasound and orbital computed tomography informed diagnoses. In the case of this clonotype: As yet, its antigen is unknown.

Amplification yielded TCR beta CDR3 regions, with RNA transcripts as the source. Initially, a first-round RT-PCR of the TCR CDR3 employed the HTBI primer set. TCRdb processed the multiplex PCR reads anew with MiXCR; each CDR3 protein has one entry. The sample has 550,000 to 800,000 distinct CDR3 sequences; 15% to 20% are singletons. V gene TRBV27 combines with J gene TRBJ2-3, with D possibly being TRBD2 (5 bases). Sequenced: blood. This clonotype was sampled from a man aged 45-65 years with Graves' hyperthyroidism. The CDR3 nucleotides are TGTGCCAGCAGTCCCCTCGGCCGGGGTACAGATACGCAGTATTTT. Protein product: CASSPLGRGTDTQYF.